Shown below are 16 T cell receptor beta chains from a single sample sequenced in a study of CD8+CD57+ T cells in acquired aplastic anemia. CDR3 and TCR beta VDJ profiling relied on genomic DNA as the template. Each CDR3 protein gets one entry after TCRdb re-called the reads with MiXCR. This table has about 150,000 distinct CDR3 sequences, about 52% appearing once. The authors sequenced patients whose flow cytometry had shown CD8+CD57+ cell expansion. Specimen: sorted CD4+, CD8+, or CD8+CD57+ T cells (not recorded which) from PBMCs. The source of these receptors is a human donor with aplastic anemia.

This clonotype is medium-sized. The chain joins TRBV6-1 to TRBJ2-7, with 7 bases aligning to TRBD1. The trim removed 7 bases at V and 4 bases at J, leaving 16 bases unmatched. This CDR3 region has 16 residues. Germline CDR1 reads MNHNS; CDR2 reads SASEGT. CDR3 bases: TGTGCCAGCATGGATTGGGGGCAAGACAGGGCGTACGAGCAGTACTTC. This codes for CASMDWGQDRAYEQYF.

There are many counts of this clonotype. The V call is TRBV4-2, the J call TRBJ1-2; D gene unclear. V gave up 0 bases and J gave up 4 bases, with 15 bases separating them. The germline V gene has CDR1 LGHNA and CDR2 YNFKEQ. The CDR3 runs to 16 residues. The chain's CDR3 is CASSQDHTDPRYGYTF. CDR3 nucleotides: TGTGCCAGCAGCCAAGATCATACAGACCCCCGCTATGGCTACACCTTC.

This clonotype was detected only a few times. CDR3 amino acids: CASSLGTGVETQYF. The CDR3 DNA reads TGTGCCAGCAGCTTGGGCACGGGTGTTGAGACCCAGTACTTC. The chain is built from TRBV7-6 and TRBJ2-5; no firm D call. Germline CDR1 and CDR2: SGHVS and FNYEAQ. The CDR3 covers 14 residues. Trimming stripped 3 bases from V and 5 bases from J, with 13 bases between.

This clonotype was seen ten or more times. The chain links TRBV4-3 to TRBJ1-6; no firm D call. The germline V gene encodes CDR1 LGHNA and CDR2 YSLEER. This CDR3 has 15 residues. The germline V and J ends were trimmed by 4 bases and 7 bases, with 14 bases remaining between them. The chain's CDR3 is CASSPTDSGNSPLHF. In DNA, the CDR3 is TGCGCCAGCAGCCCGACGGATTCTGGAAATTCACCCCTCCACTTT.

For this clonotype: One junction end disagrees with the germline gene, perhaps due to a read error. The rearrangement joins TRBV7-9 to TRBJ2-5, with a possible D match to TRBD2 (6 bases). CDR3 length: 13 amino acids. Germline V gene lookup returns CDR1 SEHNR and CDR2 FQNEAQ (reference sequence). The CDR3 sequence is CAGSLPAGETQYF. Written as DNA, the CDR3 is TGTGCCGGCAGCTTACCGGCGGGGGAGACCCAGTACTTC.

CDR3 DNA sequence: TGTGCCAGCAGTTGGGGGATTAGCAATCAGCCCCAGCATTTT. Translated: CASSWGISNQPQHF. The V gene is TRBV6-5, the J gene TRBJ1-5; D possibly corresponds to TRBD1 (5 bases). This CDR3 comprises 14 residues. The V gene lost 4 bases and the J gene lost 0 bases, with 7 bases spanning the gap. From germline, CDR1 is MNHEY and CDR2 SVGAGI.

The J gene is TRBJ2-1, the V gene TRBV6-2 or TRBV6-3, with D perhaps matching TRBD2 (6 bases). The germline V and J ends were trimmed by 2 bases and 8 bases, with 19 bases remaining between them. Germline V CDR1 and CDR2: MNHEY, SVGEGT. There are 16 residues in the CDR3. CDR3 nucleotides: TGTGCCAGCAGTTACCTCGGGGGTCGGGGGATGGATGAGCAGTTCTTC. Translating it yields CASSYLGGRGMDEQFF.

This chain links TRBV11-1 with TRBJ2-1; perhaps TRBD2 as D (6 bases). Trimming left V 2 bases short and J 5 bases short, with 28 bases between. Germline CDR1 and CDR2: SGHAT and FQDESV (reference sequence). The CDR3 runs to 20 residues. In DNA, the CDR3 is TGTGCCAGCAGCTTACGATGGTGGCCCACCGGGGGTTTTGAGAACAATGAGCAGTTCTTC. Residues: CASSLRWWPTGGFENNEQFF.

Of note for this clonotype: An end of the junction differs from the germline gene, which may be a read error. V usage is TRBV24-1 and J usage is TRBJ1-6; D unresolved. This CDR3 spans 13 amino acids. Germline CDR1 and CDR2: KGHDR and SFDVKD. CDR3 coding DNA: TGTGCCAGCAGTTACTCGGAGGGCTGGTCCCTCCACTTT. Translation: CASSYSEGWSLHF.

This clonotype was seen many times. The CDR3 DNA reads TGTGCCAGTAGTATCGGGGCGGGGGAGTACAATGAGCAGTTCTTC. As protein: CASSIGAGEYNEQFF. V is TRBV19 and J is TRBJ2-1; TRBD2 agrees at 7 bases. Germline CDR1 LNHDA, CDR2 SQIVND (reference sequence). This CDR3 spans 15 amino acids. V lost 3 bases to trimming and J lost 4 bases; unmatched junction nucleotides: 6.

In this sample, this clonotype turned up many times. CDR3 residues: CASSIEWGGPDEQFF. The CDR3 coding sequence is TGTGCCAGTAGTATAGAGTGGGGGGGCCCTGATGAGCAGTTCTTC. The rearrangement links TRBV19 to TRBJ2-1; perhaps TRBD2 as D (7 bases). V lost 0 bases, J lost 8 bases, and 14 bases lay in between. Germline lookup yields CDR1 LNHDA and CDR2 SQIVND (reference sequence). The CDR3 extends over 15 amino acids.

The chain has TRBV7-2 and TRBJ2-2, with D unresolved. Trimming cost V 0 bases and J 6 bases, with 5 bases left between them. From germline, CDR1 is SGHTA and CDR2 FQGNSA. The CDR3 consists of 13 residues. The CDR3 loop is CASSLAPAGELFF. In DNA, the CDR3 is TGTGCCAGCAGCTTAGCCCCGGCCGGGGAGCTGTTTTTT. Together with reference TRBV7-2 and TRBJ2-2, the CDR3 gives the full variable domain: GAGVSQSPSNKVTEKGKDVELRCDPISGHTALYWYRQSLGQGLEFLIYFQGNSAPDKSGLPSDRFSAERTGGSVSTLTIQRTQQEDSAVYLCASSLAPAGELFFGEGSRLTVL.

Turning to this clonotype: One base away lies a much larger clone, so this may be a sequencing read error. CDR3 protein: CSAERGDQDQETQYF. Written as DNA, the CDR3 is TGCAGTGCTGAGCGGGGGGACCAAGACCAAGAGACCCAGTACTTC. This chain links TRBV20-1 with TRBJ2-5; 9 nucleotides align to TRBD2. The V gene end was trimmed by 5 bases and the J gene end by 0 bases; junction bases not matched to a gene: 7. Germline V gene lookup returns CDR1 DFQATT and CDR2 SNEGSKA (reference sequence). There are 15 residues in the CDR3.

This clonotype has ten or more counts. The chain links TRBV19 to TRBJ1-1, with 9 positions matching TRBD1. J was trimmed by 1 base and V by 5 bases; bases with no gene match: 5. Looked up from germline, CDR1 is LNHDA and CDR2 is SQIVND (reference sequence). This CDR3 comprises 15 residues. The CDR3 sequence is CASSRTGAANTEAFF. DNA of the CDR3: TGTGCCAGTAGTCGGACAGGGGCGGCGAACACTGAAGCTTTCTTT.

V is TRBV25-1 and J is TRBJ1-5; 7 bases fit TRBD1. There are 17 residues in the CDR3. Germline trimming cut 8 bases from V and 1 base from J; bases unmatched to any gene: 14. Germline V gene sequence: CDR1 MGHDK, CDR2 SYGVNS. CDR3 sequence (DNA): TGTGCCAGCGTTGCCGGGACAGAATCTTTAAGCAATCAGCCCCAGCATTTT. As protein: CASVAGTESLSNQPQHF.

This chain joins TRBV20-1 and TRBJ2-1; D is unclear. The germline CDR1 and CDR2 sequences are DFQATT and SNEGSKA (reference sequence). This CDR3 spans 14 amino acids. The germline V and J ends were trimmed by 5 bases and 4 bases, with 15 bases remaining between them. The CDR3 here is CSARRMGLYNEQFF. The CDR3 DNA reads TGCAGTGCTCGTCGGATGGGGTTGTACAATGAGCAGTTCTTC.